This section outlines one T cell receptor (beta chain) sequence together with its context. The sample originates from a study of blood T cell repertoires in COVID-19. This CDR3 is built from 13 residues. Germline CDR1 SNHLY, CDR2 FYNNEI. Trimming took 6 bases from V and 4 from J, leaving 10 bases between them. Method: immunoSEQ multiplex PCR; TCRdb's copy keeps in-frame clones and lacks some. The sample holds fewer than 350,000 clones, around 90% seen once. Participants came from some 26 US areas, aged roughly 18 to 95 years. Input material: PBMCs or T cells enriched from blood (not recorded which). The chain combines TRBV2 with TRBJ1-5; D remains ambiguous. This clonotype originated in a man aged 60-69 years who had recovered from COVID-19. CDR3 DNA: TGTGCCAGCAGATATAACCAGAATCAGCCCCAGCATTTT. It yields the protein CASRYNQNQPQHF.